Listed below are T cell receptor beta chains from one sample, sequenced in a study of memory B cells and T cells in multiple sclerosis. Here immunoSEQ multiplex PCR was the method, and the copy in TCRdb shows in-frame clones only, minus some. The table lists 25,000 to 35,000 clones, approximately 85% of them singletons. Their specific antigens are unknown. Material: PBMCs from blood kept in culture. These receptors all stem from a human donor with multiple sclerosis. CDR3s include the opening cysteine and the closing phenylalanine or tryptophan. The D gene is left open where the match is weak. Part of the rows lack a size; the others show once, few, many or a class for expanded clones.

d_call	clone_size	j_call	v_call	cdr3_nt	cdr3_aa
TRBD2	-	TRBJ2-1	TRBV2	TGTGCCAGCACTGAGGGACTAGCGGGAGAGTACAATGAGCAGTTCTTC	CASTEGLAGEYNEQFF
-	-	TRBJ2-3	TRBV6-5	TGTGCCAGCAGGCGGCAACAGGGAGATACGCAGTATTTT	CASRRQQGDTQYF
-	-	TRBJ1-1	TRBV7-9	TGTGCCAGCAGCTGGACAGAATCCACTGAAGCTTTCTTT	CASSWTESTEAFF
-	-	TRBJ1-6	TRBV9	TGTGCCAGCAGCCCGAGTGGGCGGGGCGGTTCACCCCTCCACTTT	CASSPSGRGGSPLHF
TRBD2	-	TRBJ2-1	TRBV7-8	TGTGCCAGCAGCTTAGCCAAGACTAGCGGGATTAGAATATCCTACAATGAGCAGTTCTTC	CASSLAKTSGIRISYNEQFF
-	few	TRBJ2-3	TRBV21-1	TGTGCCAGCAGCAAATGCGACAGGGTAACAGATACGCAGTATTTT	CASSKCDRVTDTQYF
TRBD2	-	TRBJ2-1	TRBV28	TGTGCTTCCCGGTCTCAGCGGGAGCTGATGGACAATGAGCAGTTCTTC	CASRSQRELMDNEQFF
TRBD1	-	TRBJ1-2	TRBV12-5	TGTGCTAGTGGTCCCCCCAGGGGGGATGGCTACACCTTC	CASGPPRGDGYTF
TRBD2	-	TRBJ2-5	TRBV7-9	TGTGCCAGCAGCCCGGGACTAGCGGGGGGAGAGACCCAGTACTTC	CASSPGLAGGETQYF
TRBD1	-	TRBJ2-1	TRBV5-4	TGTGCCAGCAGACATACAGGGGGCTTTGAGCAGTTCTTC	CASRHTGGFEQFF
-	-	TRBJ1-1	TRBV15	TGTGCCACCAGCCTTTCACGGGGGGCGGGCACTGAAGCTTTCTTT	CATSLSRGAGTEAFF
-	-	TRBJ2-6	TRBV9	TGTGCCAGCAGCACCGTGACAGGAACCGGGGCCAACGTCCTGACTTTC	CASSTVTGTGANVLTF
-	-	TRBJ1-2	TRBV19	TGTGCCAGTAGTATTACAAGAGGGGCTAACTATGGCTACACCTTC	CASSITRGANYGYTF
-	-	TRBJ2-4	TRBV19	TGTGCCAGTAGTATATACGCCCGGGGTAACATTCAGTACTTC	CASSIYARGNIQYF
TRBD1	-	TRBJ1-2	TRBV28	TGTGCCAGCAGGAAAGGGGGGACAGGGGCCTTTAACTATGGCTACACCTTC	CASRKGGTGAFNYGYTF
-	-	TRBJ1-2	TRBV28	TGTGCCAGCAGTTTATCTAACTATGGCTACACCTTC	CASSLSNYGYTF
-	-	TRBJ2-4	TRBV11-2	TGTGCCAGCAGAAATTACAGGGAACCCTTAGCCAAAAACATTCAGTACTTC	CASRNYREPLAKNIQYF
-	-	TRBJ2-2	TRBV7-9	TGTGCCAGCAGCCCTCCCTTGGTGGGAGATACCGGGGAGCTGTTTTTT	CASSPPLVGDTGELFF
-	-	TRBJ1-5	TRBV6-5	TGTGCCAGCAGGGGGGGAGGGGGCAATCAGCCCCAGCATTTT	CASRGGGGNQPQHF
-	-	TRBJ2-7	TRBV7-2	TGTGCCAGCAGGTACATGGGGAGTCCCTCCTACGAGCAGTACTTC	CASRYMGSPSYEQYF
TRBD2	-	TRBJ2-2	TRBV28	TGTGCCAGCAGTCTAGCGGGAGGTGGCACCGGGGAGCTGTTTTTT	CASSLAGGGTGELFF
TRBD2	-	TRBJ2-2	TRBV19	TGTGCCAGTAGTCAATTAGCGGGGGCGAGCACCGGGGAGCTGTTTTTT	CASSQLAGASTGELFF
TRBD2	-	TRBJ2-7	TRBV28	TGTGCCAGCAGTTTATTGGGCGGGGGGTACGAGCAGTACTTC	CASSLLGGGYEQYF
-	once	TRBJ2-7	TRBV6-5	TGTGCCAGCAGTTACTCGGGGCCCTACGAGCAGTACTTC	CASSYSGPYEQYF
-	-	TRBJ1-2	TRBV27	TGTGCCAGCAGTAAAAACCCATGGGGGGATGGCTACACCTTC	CASSKNPWGDGYTF
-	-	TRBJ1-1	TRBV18	TGTGCCAGCTCACCGACAGGGAACACTGAAGCTTTCTTT	CASSPTGNTEAFF
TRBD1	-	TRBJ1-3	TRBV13	TGTGCCAGCAGCTTATCGGGACAGGGAATCTCTTTGTCGGGAAACACCATATATTTT	CASSLSGQGISLSGNTIYF
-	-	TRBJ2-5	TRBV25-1	TGTGCCAGCAGTGACCGTCAGACCCAGTACTTC	CASSDRQTQYF
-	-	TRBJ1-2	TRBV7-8	TGTGCCAGCAGCCAAAATAGTGCGCATGGCTACACCTTC	CASSQNSAHGYTF
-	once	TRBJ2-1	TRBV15	TGTGCCACCAGCAGCCAGCGTCGCAATGAGCAGTTCTTC	CATSSQRRNEQFF
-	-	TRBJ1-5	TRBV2	TGTGCCAGCAGTGAAGCTGGGGGTCAAGGGCAGCCCCAGCATTTT	CASSEAGGQGQPQHF
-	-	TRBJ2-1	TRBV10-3	TGTGCCACCACAGTGGGGCATGAGCAGTTCTTC	CATTVGHEQFF
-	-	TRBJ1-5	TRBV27	TGTGCCAGCAGTTTATCGGCAGGAGAAGGCAATCAGCCCCAGCATTTT	CASSLSAGEGNQPQHF
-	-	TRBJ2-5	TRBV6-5	TGTGCCAGCAGTTACGTAGAGACCCAGTACTTC	CASSYVETQYF
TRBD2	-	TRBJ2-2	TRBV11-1	TGTGCCAGCACCGGTACTAGCGGGATCTTCGGGGAGCTGTTTTTT	CASTGTSGIFGELFF
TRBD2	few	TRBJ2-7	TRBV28	TGTGCCAGCAGTTCTAGCGGGAGGTACGAGCAGTACTTC	CASSSSGRYEQYF